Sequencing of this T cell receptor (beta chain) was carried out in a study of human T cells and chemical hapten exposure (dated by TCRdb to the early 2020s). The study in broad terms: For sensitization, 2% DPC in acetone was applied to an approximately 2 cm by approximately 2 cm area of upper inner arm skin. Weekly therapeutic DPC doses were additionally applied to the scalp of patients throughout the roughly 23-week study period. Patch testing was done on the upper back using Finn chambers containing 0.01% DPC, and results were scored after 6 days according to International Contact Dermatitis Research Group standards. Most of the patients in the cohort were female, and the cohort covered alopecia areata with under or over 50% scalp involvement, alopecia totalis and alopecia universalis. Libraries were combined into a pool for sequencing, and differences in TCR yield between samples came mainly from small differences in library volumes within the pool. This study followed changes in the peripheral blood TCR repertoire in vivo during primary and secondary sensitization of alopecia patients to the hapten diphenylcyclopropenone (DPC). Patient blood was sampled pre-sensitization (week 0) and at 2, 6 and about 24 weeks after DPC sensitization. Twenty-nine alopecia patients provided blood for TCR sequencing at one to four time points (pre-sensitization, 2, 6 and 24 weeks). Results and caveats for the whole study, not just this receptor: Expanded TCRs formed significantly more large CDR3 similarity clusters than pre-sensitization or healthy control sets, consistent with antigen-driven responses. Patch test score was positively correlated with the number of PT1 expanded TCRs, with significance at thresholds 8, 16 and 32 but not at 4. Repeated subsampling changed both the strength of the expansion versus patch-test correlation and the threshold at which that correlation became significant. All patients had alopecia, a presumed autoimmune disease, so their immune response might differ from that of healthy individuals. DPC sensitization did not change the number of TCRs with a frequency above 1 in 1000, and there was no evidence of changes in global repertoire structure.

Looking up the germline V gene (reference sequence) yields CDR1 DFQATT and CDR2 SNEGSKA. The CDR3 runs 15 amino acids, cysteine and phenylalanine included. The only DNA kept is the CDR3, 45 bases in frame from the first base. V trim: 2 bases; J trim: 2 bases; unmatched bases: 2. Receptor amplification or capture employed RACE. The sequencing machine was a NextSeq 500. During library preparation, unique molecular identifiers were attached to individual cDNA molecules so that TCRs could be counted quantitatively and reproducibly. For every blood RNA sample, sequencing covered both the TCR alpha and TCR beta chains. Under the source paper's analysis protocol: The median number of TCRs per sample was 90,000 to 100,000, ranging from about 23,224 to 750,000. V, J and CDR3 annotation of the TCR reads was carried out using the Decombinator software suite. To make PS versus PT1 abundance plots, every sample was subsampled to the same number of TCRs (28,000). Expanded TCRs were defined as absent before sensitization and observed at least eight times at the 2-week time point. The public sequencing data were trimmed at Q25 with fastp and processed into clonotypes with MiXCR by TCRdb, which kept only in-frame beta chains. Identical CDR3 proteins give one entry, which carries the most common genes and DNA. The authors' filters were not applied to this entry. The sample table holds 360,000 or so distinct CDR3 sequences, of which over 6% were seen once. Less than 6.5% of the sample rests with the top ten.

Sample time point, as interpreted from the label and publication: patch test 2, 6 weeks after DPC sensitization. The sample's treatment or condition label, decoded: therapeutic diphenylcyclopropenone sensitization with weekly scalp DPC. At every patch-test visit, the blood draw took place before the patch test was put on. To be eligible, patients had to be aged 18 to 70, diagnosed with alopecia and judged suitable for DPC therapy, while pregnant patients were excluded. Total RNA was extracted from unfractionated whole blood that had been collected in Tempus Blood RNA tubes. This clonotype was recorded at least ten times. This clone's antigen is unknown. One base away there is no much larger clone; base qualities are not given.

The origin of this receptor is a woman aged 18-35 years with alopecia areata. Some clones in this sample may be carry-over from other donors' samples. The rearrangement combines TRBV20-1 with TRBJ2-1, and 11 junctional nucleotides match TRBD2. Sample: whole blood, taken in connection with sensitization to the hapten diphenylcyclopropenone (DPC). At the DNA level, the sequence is TGCAGTGCTAGATCGGGACTAGCGGCCTACAATGAGCAGTTCTTC. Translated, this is CSARSGLAAYNEQFF.